The rows below give T cell receptor beta chains drawn from one sample of a study of radiotherapy plus CTLA-4 blockade in lung cancer. Clones were sequenced by immunoSEQ multiplex PCR, and TCRdb holds only the in-frame ones, with some missing. The sample holds roughly 50,000 clones; approximately 86% are singletons and the top ten take about 17%. This sample comprised peripheral blood, obtained from a patient treated with radiotherapy plus ipilimumab. Receptor source: a human donor with non-small cell lung cancer that progressed on radiotherapy plus ipilimumab. Some clones in this sample may be carry-over from other donors' samples. CDR3s include the opening cysteine and the closing phenylalanine or tryptophan. The order of the fields is D gene, J gene, V gene, clone size, CDR3 DNA, CDR3 protein. The D gene is left open where the match is weak. A row's size may be missing; if present it is once, few, many or a size class.

>-|TRBJ2-1|TRBV4-1|-
TGCGCCAGCAGCCAAGAAGCCGGGGAGCTCTTTGAGCAGTTCTTC
CASSQEAGELFEQFF
>TRBD1|TRBJ2-7|TRBV6-5|few
TGTGCCAGCTTTGACCGGGACAGGGGGCTCCACGAGCAGTACTTC
CASFDRDRGLHEQYF
>-|TRBJ1-6|TRBV27|once
TGTGCCAGCACTCCCTGGGAGGGAGGTTCACCCCTCCACTTT
CASTPWEGGSPLHF
>-|TRBJ1-2|TRBV2|-
TGTGCCAGCAGTGGACAGGCGAGGGACTATGGCTACACCTTC
CASSGQARDYGYTF
>-|TRBJ2-7|TRBV11-2|-
TGTGCCAGCAGCTTTTCTAGCCCCAAATACGAGCAGTACTTC
CASSFSSPKYEQYF
>-|TRBJ2-5|TRBV5-6|-
TGTGCCAGCACGTCTCAGGGTCGTGAGACCCAGTACTTC
CASTSQGRETQYF
>-|TRBJ1-2|TRBV6-1|-
TGTGCCAGCACTGTGGGACTGCCACGCGATGGCTACACCTTC
CASTVGLPRDGYTF
>TRBD1|TRBJ1-1|TRBV30|-
TGTGCCTGGAGTGTATGGGACAGGGAGGCCACTGAAGCTTTCTTT
CAWSVWDREATEAFF
>-|TRBJ2-7|TRBV28|-
TGTGCCAGCAGCCTCAGTCCCTACGAGCAGTACTTC
CASSLSPYEQYF
>TRBD2|TRBJ2-2|TRBV5-1|-
TGCGCCAGCAGCCTGATGGGACTAGCGGCCACCGGGGAGCTGTTTTTT
CASSLMGLAATGELFF
>TRBD2|TRBJ2-3|TRBV5-4|-
TGTGCCGGCAGCTGGGGACTAGCGGGGATCACAGATACGCAGTATTTT
CAGSWGLAGITDTQYF
>-|TRBJ1-2|TRBV2|few
TGTGCCAGTAAACGGGACTATGGCTACACCTTC
CASKRDYGYTF
>TRBD1|TRBJ1-2|TRBV27|-
TGTGCCAGCAGTAAGCCGGGACAGGCGTTCTATGGCTACACCTTC
CASSKPGQAFYGYTF
>TRBD2|TRBJ2-1|TRBV5-1|few
TGCGCCAGCAGCTTTTTCAGCGGGGGTAACAATGAGCAGTTCTTC
CASSFFSGGNNEQFF
>TRBD1|TRBJ1-2|TRBV11-3|-
TGTGCCAGCAGCTTTGACAGGGACCGCTATGGCTACACCTTC
CASSFDRDRYGYTF
>TRBD2|TRBJ2-7|TRBV10-1|-
TGCGCCAGCAGTACGACTAGCGGGGGTATCCATAACTCCTACGAGCAGTACTTC
CASSTTSGGIHNSYEQYF
>TRBD2|TRBJ2-3|TRBV27|-
TGTGCCAGCAGCCAAGGACTAGCGGGAGTTGATACGCAGTATTTT
CASSQGLAGVDTQYF
>-|TRBJ2-5|TRBV6-5|-
TGTGCCAGCAGCCTCGCCCCATTTCAGGAGACCCAGTACTTC
CASSLAPFQETQYF
>-|TRBJ1-1|TRBV6-1|-
TGTGCCAGCAGTGAAGGGCACGTGGGGCGAGCTTTCTTT
CASSEGHVGRAFF
>-|TRBJ2-7|TRBV10-3|-
TGTGCCATCAGTGAGTCGTTTGGGGTTGGGGCAGGGAAATACGAGCAGTACTTC
CAISESFGVGAGKYEQYF
>-|TRBJ1-1|TRBV7-6|-
TGTGCCAGCAGCGCGACAGGGAACACTGAAGCTTTCTTT
CASSATGNTEAFF
>TRBD2|TRBJ2-2|TRBV18|few
TGTGCCAGCTCATTAATGGCGGGGGGAGGCACCGGGGAGCTGTTTTTT
CASSLMAGGGTGELFF
>-|TRBJ2-1|TRBV4-1|once
TGCGCCAGCAGCCAAGTAAAGGGGGGGGCTAAGGATGAGCAGTTCTTC
CASSQVKGGAKDEQFF
>TRBD1|TRBJ1-2|TRBV27|once
TGTGCCAGCAGTTTAGGGACAGGGGGCGTTGGTGGCTACACCTTC
CASSLGTGGVGGYTF
>-|TRBJ1-5|TRBV11-2|-
TGTGCCAGCAGCCAACAAGGGGAGCCCCAGCATTTT
CASSQQGEPQHF
>-|TRBJ1-4|TRBV28|once
TGTGCCAGCCAAGACAGAATTGGTGAAAAACTGTTTTTT
CASQDRIGEKLFF
>TRBD1|TRBJ1-1|TRBV5-6|-
TGTGCCAGCAGCTTGGTGGAGGGGGCGAGGGCTGAAGCTTTCTTT
CASSLVEGARAEAFF
>-|TRBJ2-7|TRBV10-2|-
TGCGCCAGCAGTGATGGGGCTAGCGCCTCCTACGAGCAGTACTTC
CASSDGASASYEQYF
>TRBD2|TRBJ2-5|TRBV19|once
TGTGCCAGTAAGGGGAGGGGAGTCGGACAAGAGACCCAGTACTTC
CASKGRGVGQETQYF
>-|TRBJ1-1|TRBV6-4|-
TGTGCCAGCAGTGAAGGGGCAGGGTGGAACACTGAAGCTTTCTTT
CASSEGAGWNTEAFF
>-|TRBJ2-1|TRBV11-2|once
TGTGCCAGCACACCGCGGACCAGGGGCAATGAGCAGTTCTTC
CASTPRTRGNEQFF
>-|TRBJ1-5|TRBV2|-
TGTGCCAGCAAGAAGGAGGGGACCCAGCATTTT
CASKKEGTQHF
>-|TRBJ1-5|TRBV7-8|-
TGTGCCAGCAGCTTAGTTTTGGGGCAGGCTAGCAATCAGCCCCAGCATTTT
CASSLVLGQASNQPQHF
>-|TRBJ2-7|TRBV5-1|-
TGCGCCAGCCGATCCGAGGGATTTAATGGCGAGCAGTACTTC
CASRSEGFNGEQYF
>TRBD2|TRBJ2-3|TRBV6-4|-
TGTGCCAGCAGTGGCGGGACTAGCGGGGGCACAGATACGCAGTATTTT
CASSGGTSGGTDTQYF
>-|TRBJ2-5|TRBV18|-
TGTGCCAGCTCACTTACCGGAGCCCAAGAGACCCAGTACTTC
CASSLTGAQETQYF
>-|TRBJ2-1|TRBV4-3|-
TGCGCCAGCAGCCAAGACCCACGGGGTGAGCAGTTCTTC
CASSQDPRGEQFF
>TRBD2|TRBJ2-1|TRBV28|-
TGTGCCAGCAGTTTAAGACTAGCGGGAGACTATGAGCAGTTCTTC
CASSLRLAGDYEQFF
>TRBD2|TRBJ2-7|TRBV2|-
TGTGCCAGCAGGGGACTAGCATTCGAGCAGTACTTC
CASRGLAFEQYF
>TRBD1|TRBJ2-1|TRBV6-5|-
TGTGCCAGCAGCGACCGGGACAGGGGGGTCAATGAGCAGTTCTTC
CASSDRDRGVNEQFF